Listed here is a single TCR beta chain. There is no known antigen for this receptor. Base qualities are missing; no much larger clone stands one base away. TCR alpha and beta CDR3 regions were amplified with the iRepertoire nested amplicon-rescue multiplex PCR (arm-PCR) platform from RNA. The input for one-step reverse transcription and amplification was about 85-450 ng of tissue mRNA or PBMC total RNA. After bead purification, a secondary multiplex PCR added Illumina adapters, and libraries were gel-purified between 200 and 400 bp. Libraries carried internal 6-nucleotide barcodes used for demultiplexing. Sequencing of libraries was performed on an Illumina MiSeq with 2x220 or 2x250 nucleotide paired-end reads. Concerning the study's data processing: Paired reads were merged with FLASH 1.2.11 and aligned to the GRCh37 human genome with BWA-MEM before extracting TRA and TRB reads. For V and J assignment, an IMGT-derived reference of cassette sequences and CDR3 motifs that included pseudogenes was used. Reads were translated in three frames, and productive CDR3s were defined as those with a C...FGXG motif and no stop codons. Clonotypes were defined as unique combinations of V-J cassette pair and CDR3 amino acid sequence. Reads were filtered by Hamming distance, with the threshold set by the sequence error rate of each sample in mapped regions. Through fastp at Q25 and MiXCR, TCRdb rebuilt clones from the public reads, retaining in-frame beta chains. Rows are combined by CDR3 protein, so each entry shows the most common genes and DNA. None of the V and J calls come from the authors' own analysis; TCRdb made them. A total of 95,000 to 150,000 distinct CDR3 sequences appear in this sample, 20% to 25% of them only once. The ten largest make up about 16% of the sample.

At the junction V is shortened by 8 bases and J by 10 bases, with 19 bases in between. The germline V gene specifies MDHEN as CDR1 and SYDVKM as CDR2. Its CDR3 holds 13 amino acids, cysteine through phenylalanine. Only the CDR3 DNA stays, 39 bases, in frame from base 1. This record comes from a study of glioma-infiltrating T cells (dated by TCRdb to 2015 to 2016). With respect to the entire study: The study sequenced TCR alpha- and beta-chain repertoires from glioma tissue, from non-neoplastic brain tissue and from matched peripheral blood mononuclear cells. To gauge divergence between tissue and blood T-cell populations, every tissue-infiltrating repertoire was compared against the peripheral blood repertoire from the same patient. The paired cohort was made up of three low-grade glioma patients, eight or nine primary glioblastoma patients and three non-glioma patients who contributed non-neoplastic brain tissue.

The research as a whole found: Very few CDR3 sequences were shared between tissue and blood, attributed to high CDR3 diversity and limited sampling. Small numbers underpinned the group comparisons: about eight glioblastoma patients, three low-grade glioma patients and three non-neoplastic patients. In non-neoplastic patients, VJ-independent divergence between tissue and blood fell below expectation, whereas in all gliomas, and especially in low-grade gliomas, the divergence rose above expectation.

The rearrangement combines TRBV28 with TRBJ2-3; tentative D gene TRBD2, with 6 bases matching. This TCR derives from a human donor with low-grade glioma or glioblastoma, undergoing nonglioma brain surgery, or in good health (not recorded which). Sequencing used glioma tissue, nonneoplastic brain tissue, or PBMCs (not recorded which). The encoded CDR3 is CASGVGRRNSQYF. The nucleotides read TGTGCCAGCGGAGTAGGGAGGAGAAATTCGCAGTATTTT.